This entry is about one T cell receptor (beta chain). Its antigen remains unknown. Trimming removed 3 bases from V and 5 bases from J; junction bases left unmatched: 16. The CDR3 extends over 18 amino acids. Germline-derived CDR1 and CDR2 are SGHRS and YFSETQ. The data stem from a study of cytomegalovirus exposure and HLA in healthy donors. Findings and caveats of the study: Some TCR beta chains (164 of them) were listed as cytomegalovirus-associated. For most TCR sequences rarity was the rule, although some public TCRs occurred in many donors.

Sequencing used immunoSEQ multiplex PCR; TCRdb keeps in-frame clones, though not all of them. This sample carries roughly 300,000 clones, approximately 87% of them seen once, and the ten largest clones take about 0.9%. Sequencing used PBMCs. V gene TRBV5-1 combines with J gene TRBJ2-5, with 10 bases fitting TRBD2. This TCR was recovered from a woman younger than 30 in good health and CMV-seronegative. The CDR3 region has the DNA TGCGCCAGCAGCTCCACCATCACCCGTCTAGCGGGAGAGGAGACCCAGTACTTC. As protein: CASSSTITRLAGEETQYF.